One sample yielded the 23 T cell receptor beta chains listed below, sequenced in a study of shared clonotypes between healthy human individuals. Produced via immunoSEQ multiplex PCR; TCRdb's table is partial and in-frame only. Here the sample spans approximately 2,000,000 clones, around 93% being singletons. The specimen sequenced was naive CD4+ T cells from PBMCs. The subset denotes: CD45RA+ positively selected. These receptors were obtained from a man younger than 35 in good health. Some clones in this sample may be carry-over from other donors' samples.

The chain is built from TRBV2 and TRBJ2-2; D is undetermined. The CDR3 is 13 amino acids. Trimming took off 10 bases at V and 6 bases at J, with 15 bases between the two ends. The V gene's germline CDR1 is SNHLY and CDR2 FYNNEI. The CDR3 nucleotides are TGTGCCACAACGCAGGCGCGCGCCGGGGAGCTGTTTTTT. It is translated as CATTQARAGELFF. Supplemented by reference TRBV2 and TRBJ2-2, the full variable domain reads EPEVTQTPSHQVTQMGQEVILRCVPISNHLYFYWYRQILGQKVEFLVSFYNNEISEKSEIFDDQFSVERPDGSNFTLKIRSTKLEDSAMYFCATTQARAGELFFGEGSRLTVL.

The rearrangement links TRBV6-6 to TRBJ2-7; 7 bases are shared with TRBD1. The length of the CDR3 is 14 residues. The germline V gene has CDR1 MNHNY and CDR2 SVGAGI (reference sequence). J lost 4 bases, V lost 2 bases, and 5 bases had no gene match. Here the CDR3 reads CASSYVQGNYEQYF. CDR3 nucleotides: TGTGCCAGCAGTTACGTACAGGGGAATTACGAGCAGTACTTC.

The chain is built from TRBV11-2 and TRBJ1-2; 8 bases are shared with TRBD1. Unmatched junction bases numbered 9, after V lost 4 bases and J lost 5 bases. Germline V CDR1 and CDR2: SGHAT, FQNNGV. This CDR3 region has 15 residues. CDR3 in DNA: TGTGCCAGCAGCTCGATGAGGGACAGGCCTTATGGCTACACCTTC. Its translation is CASSSMRDRPYGYTF.

Comment on this clone: Other nucleotide sequences from this sample produce the same CDR3. The rearrangement uses TRBV18 and TRBJ1-2; D is unclear. CDR1 is KGHSH, CDR2 LQKENI, per germline. V was pared by 1 base and J by 3 bases, with 6 bases between. The CDR3 extends over 13 amino acids. The CDR3 DNA reads TGTGCCAGCTCACCACAGGGTGACTATGGCTACACCTTC. It yields the protein CASSPQGDYGYTF.

V gene TRBV27 combines with J gene TRBJ2-2; 7 nucleotides line up with TRBD1. V lost 6 bases, J lost 6 bases, and 13 bases stayed unmatched. Looked up from germline, CDR1 is MNHEY and CDR2 is SMNVEV (reference sequence). This CDR3 comprises 16 residues. CDR3 residues: CASSYEAGGRSGELFF. The CDR3 DNA follows: TGTGCCAGCAGCTACGAGGCAGGGGGTAGGTCCGGGGAGCTGTTTTTT.

This chain links TRBV27 with TRBJ2-1, with 14 bases that match TRBD2. Losses at the gene ends were 7 bases for V and 3 bases for J; bases not matched to a gene: 11. Germline V gene sequence: CDR1 MNHEY, CDR2 SMNVEV (reference sequence). This CDR3 region has 18 residues. CDR3 nucleotides: TGTGCCAGCAAAAAGGGACTAGCGGGAGTTAGAGGCTACAATGAGCAGTTCTTC. It specifies CASKKGLAGVRGYNEQFF.

A single count supports this clone. The chain employs TRBV7-2 and TRBJ2-3, with D uncertain. Germline V CDR1 and CDR2: SGHTA, FQGNSA. The CDR3 is 14 amino acids. The ends were cut back, 5 bases at V and 4 bases at J, with 13 bases in the middle. In nucleotides, the CDR3 is TGTGCCAGCAGCCGCCAGGCTGCGCCAGATACGCAGTATTTT. It translates to CASSRQAAPDTQYF.

The CDR3, as DNA: TGTGCCAGCAGGACGGGACAGGGCTCGGACGGGGAGCTGTTTTTT. It yields the protein CASRTGQGSDGELFF. The V and J genes are TRBV6-1 and TRBJ2-2, with 9 bases lining up with TRBD1. CDR3 length: 15 amino acids. The germline gives CDR1 MNHNS, CDR2 SASEGT. The V gene end was trimmed by 6 bases and the J gene end by 7 bases; junction bases not matched to a gene: 9.

The chain links TRBV29-1 to TRBJ1-2; 7 bases are shared with TRBD1. The CDR3 runs to 16 residues. J lost 0 bases, V lost 1 base, and 8 bases had no gene match. Germline V gene data show CDR1 as SQVTM and CDR2 as ANQGSEA. CDR3 nucleotide sequence: TGCAGCGTTGAAGGGGAGGGGGCGAAAGCTAACTATGGCTACACCTTC. It translates to CSVEGEGAKANYGYTF.

This clone showed up just once. This chain connects TRBV28 to TRBJ2-1; D remains ambiguous. The CDR3 has 15 amino acids. V was trimmed by 5 bases and J by 4 bases, leaving 15 bases between them. Germline V gene data show CDR1 as MDHEN and CDR2 as SYDVKM. CDR3 amino acids: CASSLADRIYNEQFF. The CDR3, as DNA: TGTGCCAGCAGTCTGGCGGATAGAATTTACAATGAGCAGTTCTTC.

This chain connects TRBV5-8 to TRBJ2-1, with 8 positions matching TRBD1. With 4 bases clipped from V and 7 bases from J, the junction kept 16 bases outside the gene matches. Germline V gene sequence: CDR1 SGHTS, CDR2 YDEGEE. This CDR3 contains 17 residues. CDR3 sequence (DNA): TGTGCCAGCAGCCCACTTACAAGGACAGGGTCTGGGAATGAGCAGTTCTTC. Its protein is CASSPLTRTGSGNEQFF.

The CDR3 loop reads CASSSGSVNTEAFF. In DNA, the CDR3 is TGCGCCAGCAGCTCGGGATCCGTGAACACTGAAGCTTTCTTT. The gene calls are TRBV5-1 and TRBJ1-1; no reliable D call. Trimming removed 3 bases at V and 0 bases at J, with 9 bases between. Germline CDR1 and CDR2: SGHRS and YFSETQ. This CDR3 region has 14 residues.

This clone is a singleton in its sample. The V gene is TRBV29-1, the J gene TRBJ2-1; D not resolved. The germline V gene encodes CDR1 SQVTM and CDR2 ANQGSEA. CDR3 length equals 15 residues. V was shortened by 7 bases and J by 0 bases, with 16 bases between the two germline ends. The CDR3 is CSALRPPSSYNEQFF. The DNA for the CDR3 is TGCAGCGCCCTTAGGCCTCCTAGCTCCTACAATGAGCAGTTCTTC.

CDR3: CASSQSGVGTDTQYF. CDR3 coding DNA: TGTGCCAGCAGCCAATCTGGGGTTGGGACAGATACGCAGTATTTT. The rearrangement joins TRBV4-2 to TRBJ2-3; no reliable D call. The germline V gene has CDR1 LGHNA and CDR2 YNFKEQ. The CDR3 consists of 15 residues. The ends were cut back, 2 bases at V and 3 bases at J, with 12 bases in the middle.

The chain employs TRBV4-1 and TRBJ2-1; possible D gene TRBD1, 5 bases. Trimming shortened V by 1 base and J by 6 bases, and 13 bases separated the two germline ends. The germline gives CDR1 MGHRA, CDR2 YSYEKL. The CDR3 consists of 15 residues. The CDR3 bases are TGCGCCAGCAGCCAAGTATCAGGGCAGGCCAATGAGCAGTTCTTC. Translating it yields CASSQVSGQANEQFF.

The J gene is TRBJ2-7, the V gene TRBV30; D could derive from TRBD1 or TRBD2 (5 bases each). The CDR3 loop spans 13 amino acids. Germline lookup yields CDR1 GTSNPN and CDR2 SVGIG (reference sequence). The V and J ends lost 3 bases and 0 bases respectively, with 9 bases between them. CDR3: CAWSGANSYEQYF. CDR3 nucleotide sequence: TGTGCCTGGAGCGGGGCCAACTCCTACGAGCAGTACTTC.

In this sample, this clone turned up a few times. Other DNA sequences within the sample encode an identical CDR3. The rearrangement joins TRBV6-5 to TRBJ1-1; D remains ambiguous. Between the trimmed V and J ends, which lost 2 bases and 4 bases, there was a span of 8 bases. Germline V gene data show CDR1 as MNHEY and CDR2 as SVGAGI. CDR3 length equals 13 residues. This CDR3 reads CASSYTGGTEAFF. CDR3 coding DNA: TGTGCCAGCAGTTACACGGGAGGCACTGAAGCTTTCTTT.

The V and J genes are TRBV9 and TRBJ1-2; 7 bases are shared with TRBD1. The CDR3 totals 13 residues. CDR1 and CDR2 (germline): SGDLS, YYNGEE. V lost 4 bases to trimming and J lost 4 bases; unmatched junction nucleotides: 4. The CDR3 is CASSKGTVYGYTF. As DNA, the CDR3 is TGTGCCAGCAGCAAAGGGACAGTCTATGGCTACACCTTC.

V gene TRBV2 combines with J gene TRBJ1-5; 8 positions agree with TRBD1. The CDR3 has 17 amino acids. V was pared by 6 bases and J by 1 base, with 11 bases of the junction left unmatched. Germline V gene sequence: CDR1 SNHLY, CDR2 FYNNEI. CDR3 bases: TGTGCCAGCAGGAAGGACAGGGAGGTTTTCAGCAATCAGCCCCAGCATTTT. It translates to CASRKDREVFSNQPQHF.

The sample holds a few counts of this clone. This rearrangement joins TRBV7-7 to TRBJ2-2, with a weak D call TRBD1 (5 bases). In germline, CDR1 is SSHAT, CDR2 FNYEAQ (reference sequence). V was shortened by 4 bases and J by 3 bases, with 12 bases between the two germline ends. This CDR3 comprises 15 residues. The CDR3 protein is CASSSISGHTGELFF. CDR3 nucleotide sequence: TGTGCCAGCAGCTCTATCTCAGGGCACACCGGGGAGCTGTTTTTT.

The V and J genes are TRBV19 and TRBJ1-2; D ambiguous. The CDR3 covers 12 residues. V gave up 11 bases and J gave up 1 base, with 11 bases separating them. Germline CDR1 reads LNHDA; CDR2 reads SQIVND (reference sequence). In nucleotides, the CDR3 is TGTGCCCGGATCCCCCTTAACTATGGCTACACCTTC. It specifies CARIPLNYGYTF.

A single count supports this clone. V and J are TRBV9 and TRBJ2-3; the match to TRBD2 covers 9 bases. The CDR3 sequence is 16 residues long. Germline V lookup: CDR1 SGDLS, CDR2 YYNGEE. The trim removed 4 bases at V and 4 bases at J, leaving 10 bases unmatched. CDR3 amino acids: CASSSSLAGAADTQYF. CDR3 nucleotides: TGTGCCAGCAGCTCTTCCTTAGCGGGAGCCGCAGATACGCAGTATTTT.

The chain employs TRBV5-1 and TRBJ1-2; TRBD1 is a possible D gene (5 bases). The CDR3 consists of 13 residues. Germline-derived CDR1 and CDR2 are SGHRS and YFSETQ. Trimming stripped 1 base from V and 8 bases from J, with 12 bases between. The CDR3 DNA reads TGCGCCAGCAGCTTGTCGGACATTGGAGGCTACACCTTC. It encodes CASSLSDIGGYTF.